This entry features one TCR beta chain sequence. One end of the junction is discordant with germline, which a read error may explain. Other nucleotide sequences from this sample produce the same CDR3. The CDR3 length is 13 residues. Looked up from germline, CDR1 is SGHRS and CDR2 is YFSETQ. The data were taken from a study of OX40 agonist ivuxolimab in advanced cancers. Study summary: Dose-escalation cases comprised hepatocellular carcinoma, melanoma, renal cell or head and neck cancer.

Produced via immunoSEQ multiplex PCR; TCRdb's table is partial and in-frame only. The sample contains about 42,000 clones, 90% of which appear only once. The specimen comprised CD4+ or CD8+ T cells sorted from blood, sampled in a trial of the OX40 agonist ivuxolimab. The clonotype was recovered from an adult with an advanced solid tumor such as melanoma, head and neck, liver or kidney cancer. V usage is TRBV5-1 and J usage is TRBJ2-7, with D unresolved. Here the CDR3 DNA reads TGTGCCAGCAGCTTGGCCAGCTCCTACGAGCAGTACTTC. Translated, it gives CASSLASSYEQYF.